These 21 T cell receptor beta chains originate from one sample sequenced in a study of OX40 agonist ivuxolimab in advanced cancers. Measured with immunoSEQ multiplex PCR; TCRdb has only the in-frame clones, and not every one. The data show about 150,000 clones, roughly 92% seen once. Material: CD4+ or CD8+ T cells sorted from blood, obtained in a trial of the OX40 agonist ivuxolimab. The receptors stem from an adult with an advanced solid tumor such as melanoma, head and neck, liver or kidney cancer.

This chain joins TRBV20-1 and TRBJ2-3; D gene unclear. CDR1 DFQATT and CDR2 SNEGSKA come from the germline V gene (reference sequence). Trimming removed 5 bases from V and 1 base from J, with 4 bases in between. The CDR3 consists of 11 residues. In nucleotides, the CDR3 is TGCAGTGCTTCTCGCACAGATACGCAGTATTTT. Translating it yields CSASRTDTQYF.

The chain uses TRBV10-2 and TRBJ2-7; D call uncertain. CDR1 and CDR2 from the germline V gene are WSHSY and SAAADI. Deletions cut 4 bases from V and 3 bases from J, with 13 bases between. This CDR3 is 14 amino acids long. DNA of the CDR3: TGCGCCAGCAGTGGAGGTCTCAAGGTCTACGAGCAGTACTTC. Encoded protein: CASSGGLKVYEQYF.

This chain links TRBV19 with TRBJ2-1; 7 bases agree with TRBD2. J lost 8 bases, V lost 10 bases, and 14 bases had no gene match. The CDR3 length is 14 residues. Germline assignment: CDR1 LNHDA and CDR2 SQIVND (reference sequence). The CDR3 loop reads CATKAGPFGDEQFF. In DNA, the CDR3 is TGTGCCACCAAAGCGGGACCCTTTGGCGATGAGCAGTTCTTC.

The chain has TRBV6-6 and TRBJ2-5; D is unresolved. This CDR3 has 13 residues. Germline V gene sequence: CDR1 MNHNY, CDR2 SVGAGI (reference sequence). Trimming shortened V by 6 bases and J by 3 bases, and 11 bases separated the two germline ends. The chain's CDR3 is CASRSDNKETQYF. As DNA, the CDR3 is TGTGCCAGCAGATCCGACAATAAAGAGACCCAGTACTTC.

This clone came up once. The V and J genes are TRBV5-5 and TRBJ1-1; D call uncertain. From germline, CDR1 is SGHKS and CDR2 YYEKEE (reference sequence). Trimming cost V 1 base and J 3 bases, with 7 bases left between them. This CDR3 is built from 13 residues. The CDR3 nucleotides are TGTGCCAGCAGCTTGTCTGGGGACACTGAAGCTTTCTTT. Its protein is CASSLSGDTEAFF.

This chain joins TRBV4-3 and TRBJ2-2; TRBD2 is a possible D gene (5 bases). Germline V gene sequence: CDR1 LGHNA, CDR2 YSLEER. This CDR3 is 14 amino acids long. Trimming shortened V by 8 bases and J by 0 bases, and 10 bases separated the two germline ends. CDR3 amino acids: CASQRGPNTGELFF. In DNA, the CDR3 is TGCGCCAGCCAACGGGGTCCGAACACCGGGGAGCTGTTTTTT.

V is TRBV5-6 and J is TRBJ2-3; 8 nucleotides agree with TRBD2. This CDR3 comprises 18 residues. The V and J ends lost 4 bases and 3 bases, in that order; junction bases with no gene match: 16. Germline V gene data show CDR1 as SGHDT and CDR2 as YYEEEE. The CDR3 is CASSLGAGGPLRTDTQYF. Written as DNA, the CDR3 is TGTGCCAGCAGCCTGGGTGCGGGGGGCCCCCTTAGAACAGATACGCAGTATTTT.

The V call is TRBV7-8, the J call TRBJ2-5; 7 nucleotides line up with TRBD2. The CDR3 loop spans 16 amino acids. The V segment lost 4 bases and the J segment 1 base; nucleotides outside the gene matches: 9. Germline CDR1 and CDR2: SGHVS and FQNEAQ. The CDR3 loop reads CASSSSRDYLQETQYF. The CDR3 DNA is TGTGCCAGCAGCTCAAGTAGGGACTACCTCCAAGAGACCCAGTACTTC.

The rearrangement uses TRBV7-2 and TRBJ1-5, with D maybe TRBD1 (5 bases). Germline lookup yields CDR1 SGHTA and CDR2 FQGNSA. This CDR3 is 14 amino acids long. V was clipped by 7 bases and J by 5 bases, with 15 bases between them. The CDR3 spells CASTKGGDDQPQHF. CDR3 DNA sequence: TGTGCCAGCACGAAGGGTGGGGACGATCAGCCCCAGCATTTT.

The chain's CDR3 is CASSVIRPPGAKNIQYF. The CDR3 DNA is TGTGCCAGCAGTGTCATTCGGCCCCCTGGGGCCAAAAACATTCAGTACTTC. V is TRBV28 and J is TRBJ2-4; D is uncertain. The CDR3 sequence is 17 residues long. Germline V gene sequence: CDR1 MDHEN, CDR2 SYDVKM. The germline V and J ends were trimmed by 5 bases and 1 base, with 18 bases remaining between them.

J is TRBJ2-7 and V is TRBV30, with TRBD1 identical over 7 bases. This CDR3 comprises 15 residues. The germline V gene has CDR1 GTSNPN and CDR2 SVGIG (reference sequence). The V and J ends lost 0 bases and 2 bases, in that order; junction bases with no gene match: 7. CDR3 residues: CAWSVRGTETYEQYF. As DNA, the CDR3 is TGTGCCTGGAGTGTAAGGGGGACAGAAACCTACGAGCAGTACTTC.

This chain joins TRBV6-5 and TRBJ2-5, with TRBD2 identical over 12 bases. J gave up 1 base and V 6 bases, and 3 bases lay outside the gene matches. The CDR3 runs 15 residues. CDR1 is MNHEY, CDR2 SVGAGI, per germline. CDR3 bases: TGTGCCAGCAGAGGACTAGCGGGGATCCAAGAGACCCAGTACTTC. This gives the protein CASRGLAGIQETQYF.

The chain joins TRBV6-1 to TRBJ2-7, with D possibly matching TRBD1 (5 bases). This CDR3 comprises 12 residues. Trimming took off 3 bases at V and 2 bases at J, with 5 bases between the two ends. The germline V gene encodes CDR1 MNHNS and CDR2 SASEGT. In DNA, the CDR3 is TGTGCCAGCAGTGAGACAGCCTACGAGCAGTACTTC. Amino acid sequence: CASSETAYEQYF.

Notes on this clone: The sample carries other DNA sequences with the same CDR3. The chain employs TRBV18 and TRBJ2-5; D not resolved. The CDR3 sequence is 12 residues long. V lost 0 bases and J lost 4, with 3 bases in between. Looked up from germline, CDR1 is KGHSH and CDR2 is LQKENI. In DNA form, the CDR3 reads TGTGCCAGCTCACCACCGGGAGAGACCCAGTACTTC. Translated, it gives CASSPPGETQYF.

The CDR3 is CASSLRDGGETQYF. The CDR3 DNA follows: TGTGCCAGCAGTCTCCGGGACGGTGGAGAGACCCAGTACTTC. This chain uses TRBV28 with TRBJ2-5, with D perhaps assigned TRBD1 or TRBD2 (5 bases each). The CDR3 has 14 amino acids. Trimming took off 5 bases at V and 4 bases at J, with 14 bases between the two ends. The germline CDR1 and CDR2 sequences are MDHEN and SYDVKM.

In the case of this clone: The sample holds other DNA sequences that translate to the same CDR3. This rearrangement joins TRBV7-2 to TRBJ2-1; 8 nucleotides align to TRBD1. The junction had 2 bases not matched to a gene; V was cut back by 3 bases and J by 1 base. From germline, CDR1 is SGHTA and CDR2 FQGNSA. The CDR3 is 15 amino acids. DNA for the CDR3: TGTGCCAGCAGCTTTGACAGGGGATCCTACAATGAGCAGTTCTTC. Translation gives CASSFDRGSYNEQFF.

This clone was found once. The chain is built from TRBV6-1 and TRBJ1-1; D unresolved. V gave up 4 bases and J gave up 6 bases, with 12 bases separating them. This CDR3 contains 13 residues. CDR1 is MNHNS and CDR2 is SASEGT in the germline V gene. Written as DNA, the CDR3 is TGTGCCAGCAGTGTGACTCGGCCAGCTGAAGCTTTCTTT. The encoded protein is CASSVTRPAEAFF.

The chain uses TRBV25-1 and TRBJ2-1; 7 bases agree with TRBD1. CDR3 size: 15 residues. Germline V lookup: CDR1 MGHDK, CDR2 SYGVNS. V shed 3 bases, J shed 0 bases, and the junction held 2 bases outside the gene matches. CDR3 nucleotide sequence: TGTGCCAGCAGTGAGGACAGGAGCTCCTACAATGAGCAGTTCTTC. It specifies CASSEDRSSYNEQFF.

The chain recombines TRBV10-2 with TRBJ1-1; 9 nucleotides match TRBD1. The junction had 23 bases not matched to a gene; V was cut back by 6 bases and J by 0 bases. The length of the CDR3 is 21 residues. Germline CDR1 is WSHSY and CDR2 is SAAADI. The CDR3 reads CASSFFKITRDRVPMNTEAFF. The CDR3 coding sequence is TGCGCCAGCAGCTTCTTCAAGATTACCCGGGACAGGGTACCTATGAACACTGAAGCTTTCTTT.

The chain has TRBV27 and TRBJ2-1; 8 bases match TRBD1. J gave up 2 bases and V 2 bases, and 2 bases lay outside the gene matches. CDR1 and CDR2 from the germline V gene are MNHEY and SMNVEV (reference sequence). This CDR3 is 15 amino acids long. In DNA form, the CDR3 reads TGTGCCAGCAGTTTAGAGGACAGGGCCTACAATGAGCAGTTCTTC. It is translated as CASSLEDRAYNEQFF.

V is TRBV19 and J is TRBJ2-3, with D uncertain. V gave up 5 bases and J gave up 13 bases, with 16 bases separating them. Germline CDR1 is LNHDA and CDR2 is SQIVND (reference sequence). There are 12 residues in the CDR3. This CDR3 reads CASSHTQVRKYF. CDR3 nucleotide sequence: TGTGCCAGTAGTCACACTCAAGTACGGAAGTATTTT.